This T cell receptor beta chain was identified during a study of blood T cell repertoires in COVID-19. For the study at large: The cDNA or gDNA used as material had been derived from T cells, B-cell-depleted T cells, or PBMCs.

The V and J ends lost 0 bases and 11 bases respectively, with 13 bases between them. CDR1 and CDR2 (germline): SGHAT, FQNNGV. The CDR3 contains 13 residues. Clones were sequenced by immunoSEQ multiplex PCR, and TCRdb holds only the in-frame ones, with some missing. The profile shows around 72,000 clones, roughly 89% of them singletons. V and J are TRBV11-2 and TRBJ1-1; a possible D gene is TRBD1 (5 bases). The sequence came from a woman aged 45-59 years with acute or convalescent COVID-19. Material: peripheral blood. This chain's CDR3 is CASSLESGGRAFF. The CDR3 region has the DNA TGTGCCAGCAGCTTAGAATCCGGGGGACGGGCTTTCTTT.